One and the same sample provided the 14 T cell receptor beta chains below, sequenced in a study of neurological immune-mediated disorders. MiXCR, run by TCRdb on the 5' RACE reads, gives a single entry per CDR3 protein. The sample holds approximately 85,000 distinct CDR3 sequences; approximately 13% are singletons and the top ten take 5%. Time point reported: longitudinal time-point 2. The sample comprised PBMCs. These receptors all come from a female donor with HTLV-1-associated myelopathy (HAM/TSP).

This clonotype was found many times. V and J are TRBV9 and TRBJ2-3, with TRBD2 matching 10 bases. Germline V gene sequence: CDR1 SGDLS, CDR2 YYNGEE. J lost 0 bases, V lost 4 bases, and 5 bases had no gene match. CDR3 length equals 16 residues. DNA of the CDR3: TGTGCCAGCAGCCAGCTAGCGGGGGATAGCACAGATACGCAGTATTTT. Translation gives CASSQLAGDSTDTQYF. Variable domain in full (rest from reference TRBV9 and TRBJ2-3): DSGVTQTPKHLITATGQRVTLRCSPRSGDLSVYWYQQSLDQGLQFLIQYYNGEERAKGNILERFSAQQFPDLHSELNLSSLELGDSALYFCASSQLAGDSTDTQYFGPGTRLTVL.

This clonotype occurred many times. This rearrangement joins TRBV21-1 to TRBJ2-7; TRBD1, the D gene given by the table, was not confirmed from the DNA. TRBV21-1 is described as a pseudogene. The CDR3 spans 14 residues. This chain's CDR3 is CASSMDKASYEQYF. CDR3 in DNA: TGTGCCAGCAGCATGGACAAAGCCTCCTACGAGCAGTACTTC.

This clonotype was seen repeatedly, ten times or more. CDR3 region: CSARSGHPQFYNEQFF. CDR3 bases: TGCAGTGCTAGATCAGGACACCCACAATTTTACAATGAGCAGTTCTTC. The chain recombines TRBV20-1 with TRBJ2-1, with TRBD1 as a possible D gene (5 bases). Per germline, CDR1 DFQATT and CDR2 SNEGSKA (reference sequence). This CDR3 contains 16 residues. Trimming removed 2 bases from V and 4 bases from J, with 18 bases in between.

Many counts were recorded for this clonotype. The CDR3 is CASSVPDGGEQYF. CDR3 sequence (DNA): TGTGCCAGCAGTGTACCGGACGGGGGTGAGCAGTACTTC. This chain uses TRBV2 with TRBJ2-7, with D tentatively TRBD2 (6 bases). CDR1 SNHLY and CDR2 FYNNEI come from the germline V gene. This CDR3 has 13 residues. With 4 bases removed from V and 7 bases from J, the gap between germline ends came to 14 bases.

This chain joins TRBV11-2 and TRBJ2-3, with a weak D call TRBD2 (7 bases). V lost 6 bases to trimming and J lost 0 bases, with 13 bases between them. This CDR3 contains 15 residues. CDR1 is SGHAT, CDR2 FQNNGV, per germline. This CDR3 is CASSWGGSSTDTQYF. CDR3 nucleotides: TGTGCCAGCAGTTGGGGGGGCTCGAGCACAGATACGCAGTATTTT.

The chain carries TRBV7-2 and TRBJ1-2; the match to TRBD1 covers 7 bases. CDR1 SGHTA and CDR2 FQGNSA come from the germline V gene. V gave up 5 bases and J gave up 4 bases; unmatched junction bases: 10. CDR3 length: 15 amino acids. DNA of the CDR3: TGTGCCAGCAGCACCAGGGGGGCAGCGAGCTATGGCTACACCTTC. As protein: CASSTRGAASYGYTF.

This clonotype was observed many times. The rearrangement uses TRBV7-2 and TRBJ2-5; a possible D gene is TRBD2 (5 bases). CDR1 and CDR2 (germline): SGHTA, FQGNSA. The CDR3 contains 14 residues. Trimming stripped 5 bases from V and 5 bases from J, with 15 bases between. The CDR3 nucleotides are TGTGCCAGCAGCCTAAGGACTTTAGGGGAGACCCAGTACTTC. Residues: CASSLRTLGETQYF.

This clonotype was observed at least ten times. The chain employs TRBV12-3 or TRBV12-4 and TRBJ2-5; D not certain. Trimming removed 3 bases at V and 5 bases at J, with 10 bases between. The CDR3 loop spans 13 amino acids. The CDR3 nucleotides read TGTGCCAGCAGTTTTTTTAGTGGGGAGACCCAGTACTTC. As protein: CASSFFSGETQYF.

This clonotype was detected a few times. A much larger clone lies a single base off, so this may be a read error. In DNA form, the CDR3 reads TGTGCCAACAGTCTAGCGCTTAGCACAGATACGCAGTATTTT. It translates to CANSLALSTDTQYF. The V call is TRBV12-3 or TRBV12-4, the J call TRBJ2-3; D is perhaps TRBD2 (6 bases). There are 14 residues in the CDR3.

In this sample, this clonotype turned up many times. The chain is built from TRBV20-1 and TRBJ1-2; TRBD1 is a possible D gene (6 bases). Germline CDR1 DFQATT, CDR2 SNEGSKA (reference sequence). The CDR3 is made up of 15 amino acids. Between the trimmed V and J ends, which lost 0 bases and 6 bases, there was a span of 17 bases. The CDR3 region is CSARDSMTGLHGYTF. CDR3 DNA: TGCAGTGCTAGAGATAGTATGACAGGCTTACATGGCTACACCTTC.

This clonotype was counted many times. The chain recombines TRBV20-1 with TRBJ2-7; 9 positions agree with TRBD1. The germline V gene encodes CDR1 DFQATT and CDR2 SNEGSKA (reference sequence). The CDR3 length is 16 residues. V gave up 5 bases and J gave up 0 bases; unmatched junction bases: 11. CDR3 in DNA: TGCAGTGCTGCAGGGTACCGGGACAGGGCCTCCTACGAGCAGTACTTC. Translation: CSAAGYRDRASYEQYF.

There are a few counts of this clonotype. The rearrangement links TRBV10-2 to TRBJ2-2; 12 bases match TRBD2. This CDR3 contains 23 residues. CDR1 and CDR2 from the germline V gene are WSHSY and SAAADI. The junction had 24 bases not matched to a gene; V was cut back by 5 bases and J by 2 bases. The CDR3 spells CASSTTTFTTTTSGGINTGELFF. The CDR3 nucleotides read TGCGCCAGCAGTACGACTACCTTTACAACTACAACTAGCGGGGGGATAAACACCGGGGAGCTGTTTTTT.

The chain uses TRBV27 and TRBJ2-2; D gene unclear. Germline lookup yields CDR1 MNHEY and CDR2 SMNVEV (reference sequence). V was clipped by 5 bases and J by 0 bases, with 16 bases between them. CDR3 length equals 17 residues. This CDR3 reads CASSPAQASTNTGELFF. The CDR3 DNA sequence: TGTGCCAGCAGTCCAGCCCAGGCCTCTACGAACACCGGGGAGCTGTTTTTT.

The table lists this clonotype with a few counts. This CDR3 is CASSLQGGTLAKNIQYF. The DNA for the CDR3 is TGTGCCAGCAGTCTCCAGGGGGGGACACTAGCCAAAAACATTCAGTACTTC. J is TRBJ2-4 and V is TRBV5-6; either TRBD1 or TRBD2 may fit D (7 bases each). Germline assignment: CDR1 SGHDT and CDR2 YYEEEE. CDR3 size: 17 residues. The V gene lost 5 bases and the J gene lost 0 bases, with 18 bases spanning the gap.